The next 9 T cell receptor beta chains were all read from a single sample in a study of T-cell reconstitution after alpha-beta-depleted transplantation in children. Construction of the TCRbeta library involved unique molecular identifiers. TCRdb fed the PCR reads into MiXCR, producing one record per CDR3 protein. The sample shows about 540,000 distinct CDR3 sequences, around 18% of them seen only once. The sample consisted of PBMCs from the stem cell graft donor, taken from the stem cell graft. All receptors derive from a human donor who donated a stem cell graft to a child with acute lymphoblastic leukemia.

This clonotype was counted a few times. The DNA for the CDR3 is TGTGCCAGCAGACTGGAAGACCGCGAAGCTTTCTTT. Translated: CASRLEDREAFF. The chain joins TRBV12-3 or TRBV12-4 to TRBJ1-1; D is undetermined. V shed 6 bases and J shed 8 bases, with 13 bases lying between them. This CDR3 contains 12 residues.

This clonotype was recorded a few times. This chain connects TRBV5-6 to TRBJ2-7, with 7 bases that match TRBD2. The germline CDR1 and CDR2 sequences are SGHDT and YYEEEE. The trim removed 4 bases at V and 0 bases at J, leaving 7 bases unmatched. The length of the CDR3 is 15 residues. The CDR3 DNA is TGTGCCAGCAGCCTTCTAGCGGACCTCTCCTACGAGCAGTACTTC. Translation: CASSLLADLSYEQYF.

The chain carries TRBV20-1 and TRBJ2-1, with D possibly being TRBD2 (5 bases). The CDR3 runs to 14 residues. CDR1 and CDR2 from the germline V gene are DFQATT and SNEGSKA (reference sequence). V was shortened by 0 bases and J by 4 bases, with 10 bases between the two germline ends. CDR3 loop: CSAREIATYNEQFF. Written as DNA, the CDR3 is TGCAGTGCTAGAGAAATAGCGACTTACAATGAGCAGTTCTTC.

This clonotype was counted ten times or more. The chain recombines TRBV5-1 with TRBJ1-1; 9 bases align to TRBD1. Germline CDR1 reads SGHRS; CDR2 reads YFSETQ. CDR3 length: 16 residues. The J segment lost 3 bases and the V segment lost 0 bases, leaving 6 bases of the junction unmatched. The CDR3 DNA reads TGCGCCAGCAGCTTGGGGGACAGGGTTGGGCACACTGAAGCTTTCTTT. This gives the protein CASSLGDRVGHTEAFF.

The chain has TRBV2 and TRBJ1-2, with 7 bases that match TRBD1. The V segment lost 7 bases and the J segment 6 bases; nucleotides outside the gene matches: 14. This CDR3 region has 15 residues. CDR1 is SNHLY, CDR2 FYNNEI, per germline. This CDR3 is CASTMKRQGWNGYTF. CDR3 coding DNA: TGTGCCAGCACCATGAAGAGACAGGGTTGGAATGGCTACACCTTC.

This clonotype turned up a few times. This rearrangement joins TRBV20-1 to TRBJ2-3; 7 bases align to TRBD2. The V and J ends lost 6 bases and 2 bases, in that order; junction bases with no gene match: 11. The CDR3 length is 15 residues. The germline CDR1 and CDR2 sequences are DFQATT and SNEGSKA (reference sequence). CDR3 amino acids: CSANALGLYTDTQYF. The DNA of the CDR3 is TGCAGTGCCAATGCCCTGGGACTATACACAGATACGCAGTATTTT.

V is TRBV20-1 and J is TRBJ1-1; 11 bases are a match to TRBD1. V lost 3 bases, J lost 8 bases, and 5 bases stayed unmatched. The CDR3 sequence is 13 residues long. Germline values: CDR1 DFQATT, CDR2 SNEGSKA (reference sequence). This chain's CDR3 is CSARDRGPIEAFF. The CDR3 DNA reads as TGCAGTGCTAGGGACAGGGGGCCCATAGAAGCTTTCTTT.

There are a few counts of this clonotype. The CDR3 is CASSLNYDGDTQYF. CDR3 nucleotides: TGTGCCAGCAGCTTAAATTACGATGGAGATACGCAGTATTTT. The chain uses TRBV9 and TRBJ2-3; no clear D. Germline CDR1 is SGDLS and CDR2 is YYNGEE. CDR3 length: 14 amino acids. Trimming took off 4 bases at V and 5 bases at J, with 14 bases between the two ends.

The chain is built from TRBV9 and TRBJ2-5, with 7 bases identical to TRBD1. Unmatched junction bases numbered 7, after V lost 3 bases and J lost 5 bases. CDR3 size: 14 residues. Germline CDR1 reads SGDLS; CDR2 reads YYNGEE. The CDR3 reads CASSGRGYGETQYF. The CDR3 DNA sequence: TGTGCCAGCAGCGGCAGGGGGTATGGTGAGACCCAGTACTTC.